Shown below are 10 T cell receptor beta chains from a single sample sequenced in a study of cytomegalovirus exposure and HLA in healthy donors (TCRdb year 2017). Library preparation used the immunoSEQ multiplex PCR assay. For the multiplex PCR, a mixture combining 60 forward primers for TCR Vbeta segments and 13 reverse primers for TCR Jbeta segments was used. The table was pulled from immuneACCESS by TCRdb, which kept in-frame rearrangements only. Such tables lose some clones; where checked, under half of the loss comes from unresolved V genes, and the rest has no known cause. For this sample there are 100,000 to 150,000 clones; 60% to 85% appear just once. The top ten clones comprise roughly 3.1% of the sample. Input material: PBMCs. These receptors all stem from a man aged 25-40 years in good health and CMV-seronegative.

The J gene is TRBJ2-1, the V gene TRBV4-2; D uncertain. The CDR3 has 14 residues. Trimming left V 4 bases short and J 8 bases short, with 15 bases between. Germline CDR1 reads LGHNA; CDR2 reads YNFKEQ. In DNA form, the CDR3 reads TGTGCCAGCAGCCTCACAAACTTGGGCGATGAGCAGTTCTTC. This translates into CASSLTNLGDEQFF.

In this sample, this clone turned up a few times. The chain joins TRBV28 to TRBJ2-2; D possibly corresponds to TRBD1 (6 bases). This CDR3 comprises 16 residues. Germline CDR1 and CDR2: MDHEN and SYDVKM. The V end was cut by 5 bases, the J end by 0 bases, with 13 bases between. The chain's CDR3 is CASSKMGASNTGELFF. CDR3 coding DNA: TGTGCCAGCAGTAAGATGGGGGCATCGAACACCGGGGAGCTGTTTTTT.

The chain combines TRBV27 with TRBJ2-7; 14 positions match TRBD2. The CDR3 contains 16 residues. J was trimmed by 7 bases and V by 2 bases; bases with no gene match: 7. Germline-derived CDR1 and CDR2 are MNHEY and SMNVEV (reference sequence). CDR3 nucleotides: TGTGCCAGCAGTTTAAGACTAGCGGGAGGGCCGGGGGAGCAGTACTTC. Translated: CASSLRLAGGPGEQYF.

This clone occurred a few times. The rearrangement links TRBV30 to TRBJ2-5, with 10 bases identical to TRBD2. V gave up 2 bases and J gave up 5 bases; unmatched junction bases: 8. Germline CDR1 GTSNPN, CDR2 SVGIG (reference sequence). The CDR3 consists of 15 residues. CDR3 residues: CAWSSTSGIQETQYF. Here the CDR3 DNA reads TGTGCCTGGAGTTCCACTAGCGGGATCCAGGAGACCCAGTACTTC.

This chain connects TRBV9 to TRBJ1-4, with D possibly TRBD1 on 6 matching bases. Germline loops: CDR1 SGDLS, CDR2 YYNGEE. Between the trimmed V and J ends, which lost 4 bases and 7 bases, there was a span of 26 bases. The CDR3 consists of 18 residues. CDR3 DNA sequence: TGTGCCAGCAGCCCATCACGGGAGCGGGGGCTAGTTGGTGAAAAACTGTTTTTT. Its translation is CASSPSRERGLVGEKLFF.

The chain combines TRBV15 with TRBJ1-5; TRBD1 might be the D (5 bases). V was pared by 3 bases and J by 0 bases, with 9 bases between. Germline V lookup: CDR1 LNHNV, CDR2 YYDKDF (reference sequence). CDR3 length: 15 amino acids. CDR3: CATSRGGNSNQPQHF. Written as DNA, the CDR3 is TGTGCCACCAGCAGGGGGGGGAATAGCAATCAGCCCCAGCATTTT.

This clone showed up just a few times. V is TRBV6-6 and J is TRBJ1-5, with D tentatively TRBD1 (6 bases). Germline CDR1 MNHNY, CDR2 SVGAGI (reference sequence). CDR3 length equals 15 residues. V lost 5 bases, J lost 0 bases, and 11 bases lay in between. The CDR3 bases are TGTGCCAGCAGTACCAGGGGAAATAGCAATCAGCCCCAGCATTTT. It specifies CASSTRGNSNQPQHF.

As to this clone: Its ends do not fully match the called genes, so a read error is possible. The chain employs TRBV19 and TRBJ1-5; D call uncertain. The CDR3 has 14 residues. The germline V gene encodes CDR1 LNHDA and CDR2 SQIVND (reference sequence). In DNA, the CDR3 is TGTGCCAGTAGTAGCGGAGGTAGCGATCAGCCCCAGCATTTT. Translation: CASSSGGSDQPQHF.

CDR3 in DNA: TGTGCCAGCAGCTCCTCCGGGACATCCGGGGAGCTGTTTTTT. It yields the protein CASSSSGTSGELFF. V usage is TRBV7-3 and J usage is TRBJ2-2, with D tentatively TRBD1 (6 bases). Germline CDR1 and CDR2: SGHTA and FQGTGA. The V and J ends lost 4 bases and 6 bases respectively, with 12 bases between them. The CDR3 length is 14 residues.

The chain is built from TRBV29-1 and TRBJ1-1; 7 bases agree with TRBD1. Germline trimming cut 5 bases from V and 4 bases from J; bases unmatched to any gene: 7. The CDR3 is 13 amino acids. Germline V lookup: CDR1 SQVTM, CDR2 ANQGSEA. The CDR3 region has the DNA TGCAGCGTTCCGGACAGGTTTGGCACTGAAGCTTTCTTT. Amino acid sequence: CSVPDRFGTEAFF.